The next 15 T cell receptor beta chains were all read from a single sample in a study of blood T cell repertoires in COVID-19 (dated by TCRdb to 2018 to 2021). The library came from the immunoSEQ multiplex PCR assay. TCRdb obtained this table from immuneACCESS and retained in-frame rearrangements with V and J assigned. These tables miss some clones; where compared with another copy, unresolved V genes account for less than half of the shortfall, and the remainder is unexplained. Across this sample there are approximately 170,000 clones, with approximately 80% seen only once. Approximately 13% of the sample is in the top ten clones. The sequenced sample was peripheral blood. The receptors here all came from a woman aged 50 to 60 with acute or convalescent COVID-19.

The chain carries TRBV5-6 and TRBJ1-2, with 8 nucleotides matching TRBD1. There are 12 residues in the CDR3. With 9 bases clipped from V and 5 bases from J, the junction kept 6 bases outside the gene matches. From germline, CDR1 is SGHDT and CDR2 YYEEEE. CDR3 residues: CATGQGRYGYTF. The CDR3 DNA follows: TGTGCCACCGGACAGGGAAGATATGGCTACACCTTC.

This clone showed up just a few times. DNA of the CDR3: TGTGCCATCAGTGATGTCCTCCACTATGGCTACACCTTC. This codes for CAISDVLHYGYTF. The chain combines TRBV10-3 with TRBJ1-2, with unresolved D. Germline V lookup: CDR1 ENHRY, CDR2 SYGVKD. The V end lost 3 bases, the J end lost 3 bases, and 8 bases lay between the germline ends. This CDR3 region has 13 residues.

CDR3 sequence (DNA): TGTGCCAGCAGCCAAGAAGGGGAAAGCCTCTCGCACGAAAAACTGTTTTTT. Translating gives CASSQEGESLSHEKLFF. This sequence joins TRBV14 and TRBJ1-4; D is possibly TRBD1 (5 bases). Germline values: CDR1 SGHDN, CDR2 FVKESK. The CDR3 is 17 amino acids. Trimming stripped 0 bases from V and 8 bases from J, with 19 bases between.

The chain couples TRBV3-1 (or the pseudogene TRBV3-2) to TRBJ1-4, with TRBD1 identical over 7 bases. The CDR3 runs 14 residues. Germline loops: CDR1 LGHDT, CDR2 YNNKEL (reference sequence). V was clipped by 4 bases and J by 7 bases; unmatched bases: 6. CDR3 protein: CASSPYRGGEKLFF. CDR3 in DNA: TGTGCCAGCAGCCCGTACAGGGGAGGTGAAAAACTGTTTTTT.

The genes are TRBV27 and TRBJ1-2; D is possibly TRBD1 (6 bases). V was trimmed by 6 bases and J by 2 bases, leaving 19 bases between them. Germline lookup yields CDR1 MNHEY and CDR2 SMNVEV (reference sequence). This CDR3 has 16 residues. CDR3 nucleotide sequence: TGTGCCAGCAGGCCCGCAGGGGTCCACCCAAACTATGGCTACACCTTC. Protein: CASRPAGVHPNYGYTF.

The chain combines TRBV19 with TRBJ2-1; 7 bases fit TRBD2. The trim removed 5 bases at V and 9 bases at J, leaving 13 bases unmatched. CDR1 and CDR2 from the germline V gene are LNHDA and SQIVND (reference sequence). This CDR3 has 15 residues. CDR3 in DNA: TGTGCCAGTAGTGTAGGATTTCAGGGAGGGAGTGAGCAGTTCTTC. It specifies CASSVGFQGGSEQFF. Full variable domain (outside the CDR3, taken from reference TRBV19 and TRBJ2-1): DGGITQSPKYLFRKEGQNVTLSCEQNLNHDAMYWYRQDPGQGLRLIYYSQIVNDFQKGDIAEGYSVSREKKESFPLTVTSAQKNPTAFYLCASSVGFQGGSEQFFGPGTRLTVL.

This rearrangement joins TRBV5-4 to TRBJ2-3, with TRBD2 matching over 9 bases. Unmatched junction bases numbered 6, after V lost 3 bases and J lost 4 bases. From germline, CDR1 is SGHNT and CDR2 YYREEE (reference sequence). This CDR3 spans 15 amino acids. In nucleotides, the CDR3 is TGTGCCAGCAGCTGGAGACTAGCGGAAGCAGATACGCAGTATTTT. As protein: CASSWRLAEADTQYF.

The chain links TRBV27 to TRBJ2-7, with D perhaps matching TRBD2 (5 bases). Trimming pared 4 bases from V and 3 bases from J, leaving 31 bases between. Germline CDR1 MNHEY, CDR2 SMNVEV (reference sequence). The CDR3 is made up of 20 amino acids. Here the CDR3 DNA reads TGTGCCAGCAGTTCGCTCCCCCGCGGGCCAGAACTAGGGTCTCTCTACGAGCAGTACTTC. Protein product: CASSSLPRGPELGSLYEQYF.

This clone was counted a few times. The chain links TRBV24-1 to TRBJ2-7; 9 nucleotides match TRBD1. The CDR3 has 19 residues. Germline assignment: CDR1 KGHDR and CDR2 SFDVKD. After removal of 4 bases from V and 0 bases from J, the junction contained 15 bases not matched to a gene. The DNA for the CDR3 is TGTGCCACCAGTGAAGTCCCCAGGGGACAGGGTGAGAGCTCCTACGAGCAGTACTTC. It codes for CATSEVPRGQGESSYEQYF.

The chain uses TRBV5-8 and TRBJ1-1, with 7 bases that match TRBD1. The CDR3 loop spans 13 amino acids. The germline V gene encodes CDR1 SGHTS and CDR2 YDEGEE. With V trimmed by 2 bases and J by 5 bases, 3 bases remained unmatched. The CDR3 region has the DNA TGTGCCAGCAGCTTCGACAGGGTAACTGAAGCTTTCTTT. It is translated as CASSFDRVTEAFF.

The chain recombines TRBV24-1 with TRBJ2-4, with 8 bases fitting TRBD1. Germline CDR1 is KGHDR and CDR2 is SFDVKD. The CDR3 covers 13 residues. V lost 9 bases, J lost 6 bases, and 6 bases stayed unmatched. Here the CDR3 DNA reads TGTGCCACCTCGAGGACAGGGACAAACATTCAGTACTTC. Its protein product is CATSRTGTNIQYF.

This clone has more than one count but fewer than ten. The rearrangement uses TRBV5-1 and TRBJ2-3; TRBD2 matches 11 bases. Germline V gene sequence: CDR1 SGHRS, CDR2 YFSETQ. Losses at the gene ends were 0 bases for V and 4 bases for J; bases not matched to a gene: 4. The CDR3 contains 16 residues. The chain's CDR3 is CASSLEVAGGSDTQYF. CDR3 nucleotide sequence: TGCGCCAGCAGCTTGGAAGTAGCGGGAGGGTCAGATACGCAGTATTTT. The variable domain in full, completed from reference TRBV5-1 and TRBJ2-3, reads KAGVTQTPRYLIKTRGQQVTLSCSPISGHRSVSWYQQTPGQGLQFLFEYFSETQRNKGNFPGRFSGRQFSNSRSEMNVSTLELGDSALYLCASSLEVAGGSDTQYFGPGTRLTVL.

The chain joins TRBV29-1 to TRBJ2-7; the match to TRBD2 covers 13 bases. After removal of 5 bases from V and 0 bases from J, the junction contained 19 bases not matched to a gene. The germline gives CDR1 SQVTM, CDR2 ANQGSEA. The CDR3 has 20 amino acids. The CDR3 coding sequence is TGCAGCGTTATGATTTTCGCGGCCGGGACTAGCGGGATCTTCTCCTACGAGCAGTACTTC. It specifies CSVMIFAAGTSGIFSYEQYF.

In regard to this clone: This sample also contains other DNA sequences that code for the same CDR3. V usage is TRBV6-1 and J usage is TRBJ2-7, with D perhaps TRBD2 (6 bases). The CDR3 extends over 14 amino acids. Per the germline V gene, CDR1 is MNHNS and CDR2 is SASEGT. Trimming shortened V by 0 bases and J by 4 bases, and 10 bases separated the two germline ends. CDR3 nucleotide sequence: TGTGCCAGCAGTGAAGCGCTTCGGGGGTACGAGCAGTACTTC. Translated: CASSEALRGYEQYF.

The V call is TRBV3-1 (or the pseudogene TRBV3-2), the J call TRBJ2-7, with 12 positions matching TRBD1. The germline CDR1 and CDR2 sequences are LGHDT and YNNKEL (reference sequence). The CDR3 has 16 amino acids. V was pared by 6 bases and J by 4 bases, with 10 bases of the junction left unmatched. The CDR3 loop reads CASRADRDRGPYEQYF. The CDR3 coding sequence is TGTGCCAGCAGAGCCGACCGGGACAGGGGGCCGTACGAGCAGTACTTC.